A selection of T cell receptor beta chains follows, all from one sample in a study of identical twins. TCRdb reanalysed the 5' RACE reads using MiXCR and keeps one entry per CDR3 protein. The sample has around 500,000 distinct CDR3 sequences; approximately 15% are singletons. The data also belong to a second study, concerning yellow fever vaccine responses in identical twins.

Sequenced material: CD4+ T cells sorted from blood. The receptors stem from a woman under 30 in good health. Both conserved end residues are part of each CDR3. The order of the fields is V gene, J gene, clone size, D gene, CDR3 DNA, CDR3 protein. The D gene is left open where the match is weak. Only part of the rows carry a size: once, few, many, or a class if the clone is expanded.

>TRBV5-1|TRBJ2-7|few|-
TGCGCCAGCAGCGGGGAGATTGCCTACGAGCAGTACTTC
CASSGEIAYEQYF
>TRBV2|TRBJ2-3|-|TRBD1
TGTGCCAGCAGTGAGGGACAGGATTCCACAGATACGCAGTATTTT
CASSEGQDSTDTQYF
>TRBV20-1|TRBJ2-1|few|-
TGCAGTGCCCCTCCGGTCACGGGTTACAATGAGCAGTTCTTC
CSAPPVTGYNEQFF
>TRBV20-1|TRBJ2-5|few|-
TGCAGTGCTAGAGGGGACCAAGAGACCCAGTACTTC
CSARGDQETQYF
>TRBV7-2|TRBJ2-5|-|TRBD1
TGTGCCAGCAGTCAGGGGGCACGAGAGACCCAGTACTTC
CASSQGARETQYF
>TRBV11-1|TRBJ2-2|many|-
TGTGCCAGCACCTTGACTAACAGGGCCTCCCATATACCGAACACCGGGGAGCTGTTTTTT
CASTLTNRASHIPNTGELFF
>TRBV28|TRBJ1-1|few|TRBD1
TGTGCCAGCACCCAGGGGGGGGCTTTCACTGAAGCTTTCTTT
CASTQGGAFTEAFF
>TRBV18|TRBJ2-2|many|-
TGTGCCAGCTCACCACTGCCACCGAGGACCGGGGAGCTGTTTTTT
CASSPLPPRTGELFF
>TRBV11-2|TRBJ1-2|-|-
TGTGCCAGCAGCTTAGGTGAGACGGGCTATGGCTACACCTTC
CASSLGETGYGYTF
>TRBV10-3|TRBJ1-5|many|-
TGTGCCATCAGTGAGTATAATAATCAGCCCCAGCATTTT
CAISEYNNQPQHF
>TRBV5-1|TRBJ2-3|many|TRBD2
TGCGCCAGCAGCCAAGGACTAGCGGGAGTCGACTATACGCAGTATTTT
CASSQGLAGVDYTQYF
>TRBV6-5|TRBJ2-7|few|-
TGTGCCAGCAGTTTTACGGTCGGCTACGAGCAGTACTTC
CASSFTVGYEQYF
>TRBV5-1|TRBJ2-1|many|TRBD2
TGCGCCAGCAGCTTATTGGACGTGGCTAGCGGATACAATGAGCAGTTCTTC
CASSLLDVASGYNEQFF
>TRBV7-9|TRBJ2-5|many|-
TGTGCCAGCACCCCCCGAGAAACAGCGTACCAAGAGACCCAGTACTTC
CASTPRETAYQETQYF
>TRBV5-1|TRBJ2-1|many|TRBD2
TGCGCCAGCAGCTCGAGCGGGACCTCCTACAATGAGCAGTTCTTC
CASSSSGTSYNEQFF
>TRBV21-1|TRBJ2-7|few|-
TGTGCCATTTCGAGACAGCCTTCCTACGAGCAGTACTTC
CAISRQPSYEQYF
>TRBV5-6|TRBJ1-2|few|-
TGTGCCAGCAGCCAGACAGACGGGCTGGGTGGCTACACCTTC
CASSQTDGLGGYTF
>TRBV4-2|TRBJ2-2|many|-
TGTGCCAGCAGCCAAGGTCCAGCGGGCGGAACCGGGGAGCTGTTTTTT
CASSQGPAGGTGELFF
>TRBV7-2|TRBJ2-5|-|-
TGTGCCAGCAGCTTCGGGTCGTCGCCAGCCGTGGGGGAGACCCAGTACTTC
CASSFGSSPAVGETQYF
>TRBV30|TRBJ2-5|-|-
TGTGCCTGGAGCCGAACAGGGCAAGAGACCCAGTACTTC
CAWSRTGQETQYF
>TRBV28|TRBJ1-1|-|TRBD1
TGTGCCAGCAGTTTACCACAGGGGAGGACTGAAGCTTTCTTT
CASSLPQGRTEAFF
>TRBV29-1|TRBJ2-7|-|TRBD1
TGCAGCGTTGACCTCAATCATCGACAGGGGGTAAAGTACTTC
CSVDLNHRQGVKYF
>TRBV7-9|TRBJ2-5|few|-
TGTGCCAGCAGCTTAGTTCGGACGGCCCAAGAGACCCAGTACTTC
CASSLVRTAQETQYF
>TRBV5-1|TRBJ2-3|-|-
TGCGCCAGCAGCTTGCGGCTCGAAGTCACAGATACGCAGTATTTT
CASSLRLEVTDTQYF
>TRBV29-1|TRBJ2-3|-|-
TGCAGCGTTCACAGGTCCACAGATACGCAGTATTTT
CSVHRSTDTQYF
>TRBV5-1|TRBJ2-7|-|-
TGCGCCAGCAGCCTAGGGCTCGGGACGGTGATGGGAGAGCAGTACTTC
CASSLGLGTVMGEQYF
>TRBV6-1|TRBJ1-5|-|TRBD1
TGTGCCAGCAGTGAAGGGCACAGGGGGCTTTATAATCAGCCCCAGCATTTT
CASSEGHRGLYNQPQHF
>TRBV25-1|TRBJ2-3|few|-
TGTGCCAGCAGTGAATGGGGAGCTTCCACAGATACGCAGTATTTT
CASSEWGASTDTQYF
>TRBV12-3/TRBV12-4|TRBJ2-1|many|-
TGTGCCAGCAGTACCCTTCTACTCGAGGTTGAGCAGTTCTTC
CASSTLLLEVEQFF
>TRBV5-5|TRBJ2-5|few|-
TGTGCCAGCAGCAGGGGAGGGGGTTTGGAGACCCAGTACTTC
CASSRGGGLETQYF
>TRBV4-3|TRBJ2-2|few|-
TGCGCCAGCAGCCAAGAGGCGGGAACCACCGGGGAGCTGTTTTTT
CASSQEAGTTGELFF
>TRBV11-3|TRBJ2-1|-|TRBD2
TGTGCCAGCAGCTTTGCGGGGGTCTACAATGAGCAGTTCTTC
CASSFAGVYNEQFF